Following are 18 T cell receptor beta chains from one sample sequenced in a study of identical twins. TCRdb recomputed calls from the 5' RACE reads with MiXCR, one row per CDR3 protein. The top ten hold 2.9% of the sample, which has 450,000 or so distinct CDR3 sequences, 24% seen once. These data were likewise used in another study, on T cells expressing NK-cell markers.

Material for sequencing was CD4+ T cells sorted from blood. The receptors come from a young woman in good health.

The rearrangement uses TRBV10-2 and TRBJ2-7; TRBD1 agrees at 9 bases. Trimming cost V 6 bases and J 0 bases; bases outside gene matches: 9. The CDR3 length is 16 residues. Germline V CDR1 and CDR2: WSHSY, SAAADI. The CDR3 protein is CASRRQGGLYSYEQYF. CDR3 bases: TGCGCCAGCAGGAGACAGGGGGGACTCTACTCCTACGAGCAGTACTTC.

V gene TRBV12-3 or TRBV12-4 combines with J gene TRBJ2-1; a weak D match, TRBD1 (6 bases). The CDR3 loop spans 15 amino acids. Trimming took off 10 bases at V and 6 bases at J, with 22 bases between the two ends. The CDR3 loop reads CATSIWGLGTNEQFF. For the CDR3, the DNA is TGTGCCACCTCAATATGGGGGCTCGGGACCAATGAGCAGTTCTTC.

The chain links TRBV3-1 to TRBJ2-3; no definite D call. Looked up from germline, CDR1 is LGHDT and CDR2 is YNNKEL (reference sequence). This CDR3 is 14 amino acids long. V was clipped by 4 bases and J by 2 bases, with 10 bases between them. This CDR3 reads CASSLLPDTDTQYF. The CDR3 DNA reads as TGTGCCAGCAGCCTACTCCCCGACACAGATACGCAGTATTTT.

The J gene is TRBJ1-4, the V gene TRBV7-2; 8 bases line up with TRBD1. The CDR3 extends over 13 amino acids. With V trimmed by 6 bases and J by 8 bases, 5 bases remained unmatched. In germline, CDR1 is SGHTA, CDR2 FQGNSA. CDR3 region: CASRQGQAEKLFF. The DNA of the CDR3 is TGTGCCAGCAGGCAGGGACAGGCAGAAAAACTGTTTTTT.

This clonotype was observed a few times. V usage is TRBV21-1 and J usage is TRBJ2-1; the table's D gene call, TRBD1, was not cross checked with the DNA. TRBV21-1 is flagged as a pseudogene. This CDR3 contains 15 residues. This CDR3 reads CAIRTGGRGSNEQFF. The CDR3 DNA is TGTGCCATCCGGACAGGGGGCCGGGGTAGTAATGAGCAGTTCTTC.

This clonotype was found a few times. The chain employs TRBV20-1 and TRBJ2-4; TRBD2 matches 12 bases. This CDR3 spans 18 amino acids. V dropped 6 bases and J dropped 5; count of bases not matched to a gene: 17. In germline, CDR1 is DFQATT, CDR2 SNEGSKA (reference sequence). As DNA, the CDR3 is TGCAGTGCAGCAGACCCGGGACTAGCGGGTAGATGGGAAAACATTCAGTACTTC. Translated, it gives CSAADPGLAGRWENIQYF.

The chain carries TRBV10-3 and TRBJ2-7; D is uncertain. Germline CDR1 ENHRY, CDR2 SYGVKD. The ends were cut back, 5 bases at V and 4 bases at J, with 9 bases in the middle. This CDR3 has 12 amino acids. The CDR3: CAISRSAYEQYF. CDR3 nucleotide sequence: TGTGCCATCAGTAGGAGCGCTTACGAGCAGTACTTC.

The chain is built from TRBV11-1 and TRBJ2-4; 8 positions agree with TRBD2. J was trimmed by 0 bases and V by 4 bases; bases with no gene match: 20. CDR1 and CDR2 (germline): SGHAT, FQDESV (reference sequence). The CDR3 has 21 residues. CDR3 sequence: CASSSTPGRVEAPLAKNIQYF. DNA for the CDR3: TGTGCCAGCAGCTCCACCCCCGGGAGGGTGGAGGCCCCTTTAGCCAAAAACATTCAGTACTTC.

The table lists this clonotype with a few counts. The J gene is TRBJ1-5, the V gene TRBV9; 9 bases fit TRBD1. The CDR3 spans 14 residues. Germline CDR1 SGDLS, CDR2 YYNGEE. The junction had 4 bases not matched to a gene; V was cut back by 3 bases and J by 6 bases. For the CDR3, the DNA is TGTGCCAGCAGCGGGGGGACAGGGACTCAGCCCCAGCATTTT. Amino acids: CASSGGTGTQPQHF.

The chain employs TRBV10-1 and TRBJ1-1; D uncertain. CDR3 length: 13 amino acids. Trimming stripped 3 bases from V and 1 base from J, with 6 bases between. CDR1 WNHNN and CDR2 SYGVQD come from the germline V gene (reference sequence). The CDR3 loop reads CASSDQTNTEAFF. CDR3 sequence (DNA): TGCGCCAGCAGTGATCAGACGAACACTGAAGCTTTCTTT.

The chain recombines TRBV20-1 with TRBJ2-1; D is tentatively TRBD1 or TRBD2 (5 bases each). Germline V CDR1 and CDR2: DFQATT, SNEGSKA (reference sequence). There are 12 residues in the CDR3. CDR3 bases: TGCAGAGTCCCGGGACGGAACAATGAGCAGTTCTTC. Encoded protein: CRVPGRNNEQFF.

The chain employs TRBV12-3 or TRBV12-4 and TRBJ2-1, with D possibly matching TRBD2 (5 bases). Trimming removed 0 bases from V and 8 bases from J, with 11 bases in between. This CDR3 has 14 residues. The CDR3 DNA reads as TGTGCCAGCAGTTTAGCGGGAGTTCAGGATGAGCAGTTCTTC. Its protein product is CASSLAGVQDEQFF.

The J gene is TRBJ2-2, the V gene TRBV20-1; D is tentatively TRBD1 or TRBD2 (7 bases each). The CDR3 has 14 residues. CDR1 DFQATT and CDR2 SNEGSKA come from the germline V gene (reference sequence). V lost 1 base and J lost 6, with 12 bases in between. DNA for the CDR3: TGCAGTGCTAGAGTAGGGAGGGGGCCCGGGGAGCTGTTTTTT. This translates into CSARVGRGPGELFF.

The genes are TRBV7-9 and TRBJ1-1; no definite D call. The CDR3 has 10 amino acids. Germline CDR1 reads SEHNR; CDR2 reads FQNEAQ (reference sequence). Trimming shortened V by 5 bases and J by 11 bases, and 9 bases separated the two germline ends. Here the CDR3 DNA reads TGTGCCAGCAGCCCAAGCCCGGCTTTCTTT. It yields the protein CASSPSPAFF. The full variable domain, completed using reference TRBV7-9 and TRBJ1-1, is DTGVSQNPRHKITKRGQNVTFRCDPISEHNRLYWYRQTLGQGPEFLTYFQNEAQLEKSRLLSDRFSAERPKGSFSTLEIQRTEQGDSAMYLCASSPSPAFFGQGTRLTVV.

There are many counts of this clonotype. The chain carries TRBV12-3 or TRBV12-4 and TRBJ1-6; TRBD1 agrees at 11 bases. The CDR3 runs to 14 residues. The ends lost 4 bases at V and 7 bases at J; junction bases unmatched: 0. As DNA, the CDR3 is TGTGCCAGCAGTTGGGACAGGGGGAATTCACCCCTCCACTTT. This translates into CASSWDRGNSPLHF.

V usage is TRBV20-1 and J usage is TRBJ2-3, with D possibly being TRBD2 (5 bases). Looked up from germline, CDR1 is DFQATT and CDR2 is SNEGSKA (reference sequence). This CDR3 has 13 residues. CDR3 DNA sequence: TGCAGCCTGCTTCCGGGGAGCACAGATACGCAGTATTTT. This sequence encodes CSLLPGSTDTQYF.

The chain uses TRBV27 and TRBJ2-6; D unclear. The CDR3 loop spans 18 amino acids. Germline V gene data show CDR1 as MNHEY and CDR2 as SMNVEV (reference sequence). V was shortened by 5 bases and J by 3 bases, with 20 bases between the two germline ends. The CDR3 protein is CASSRRREGNNGANVLTF. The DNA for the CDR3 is TGTGCCAGCAGTCGGAGAAGAGAAGGCAACAATGGGGCCAACGTCCTGACTTTC.

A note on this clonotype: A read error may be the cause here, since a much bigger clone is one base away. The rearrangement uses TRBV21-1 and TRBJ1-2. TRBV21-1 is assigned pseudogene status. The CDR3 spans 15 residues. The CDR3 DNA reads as TGTGCCAGCAGCAAAGAACGCGACTGCCGCTGTGGCTACACCTTC. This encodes CASSKERDCRCGYTF.